This T cell receptor (beta chain) was sequenced during a study of cytomegalovirus exposure and HLA in healthy donors. Regarding this clone: The antigen remains unidentified.

The study's findings and limits: Diagnosis of cytomegalovirus status made by the classifier reportedly showed high specificity and sensitivity.

The PCR used 60 Vbeta and 13 Jbeta primers. Clones were read by immunoSEQ multiplex PCR, and TCRdb kept only the in-frame ones, dropping some. The table records about 120,000 clones, around 79% of them present only once. Trimming at V came to 7 bases and at J to 8 bases, leaving 18 bases not matched to a gene. Germline V lookup: CDR1 MGHRA, CDR2 YSYEKL. CDR3 size: 16 residues. The chain is built from TRBV4-1 and TRBJ1-1, with TRBD1 matching over 8 bases. The specimen was PBMCs. This clonotype was obtained from a woman between 18 and 29 years old in good health and CMV-seronegative. The CDR3 is CASNPTITDRAAEAFF. CDR3 sequence (DNA): TGCGCCAGCAACCCGACTATAACGGACAGGGCGGCCGAAGCTTTCTTT.